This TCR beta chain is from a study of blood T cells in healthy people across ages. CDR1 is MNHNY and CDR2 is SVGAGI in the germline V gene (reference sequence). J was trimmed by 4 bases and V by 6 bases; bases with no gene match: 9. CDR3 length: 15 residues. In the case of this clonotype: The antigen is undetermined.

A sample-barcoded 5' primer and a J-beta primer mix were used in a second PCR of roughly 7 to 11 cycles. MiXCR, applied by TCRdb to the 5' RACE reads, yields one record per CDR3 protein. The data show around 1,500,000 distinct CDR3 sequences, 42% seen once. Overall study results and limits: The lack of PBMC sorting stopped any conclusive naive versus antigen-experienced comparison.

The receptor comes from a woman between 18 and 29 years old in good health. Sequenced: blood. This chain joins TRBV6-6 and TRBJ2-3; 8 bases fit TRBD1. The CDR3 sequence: CASSSKGQGADTQYF. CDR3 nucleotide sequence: TGTGCCAGCAGCTCTAAAGGACAGGGCGCAGATACGCAGTATTTT.